The entry below gives a single T cell receptor beta chain sequence along with its context. In the original processing: Estimation of nucleated cell counts relied on the amplification of reference gene primers. Profiled with immunoSEQ multiplex PCR; TCRdb holds only in-frame clones, not every one. That table gives V, J and clone size, and the DNA gave D and trimming. The sample consists of 170,000 or so clones, roughly 84% of them appearing once. The CDR3 spans 15 residues. V was clipped by 0 bases and J by 6 bases; unmatched bases: 7. Germline V gene data show CDR1 as MNHEY and CDR2 as SVGEGT. This entry is derived from a study of blood T cell repertoires in COVID-19. Study context: Material from acute and convalescent COVID-19 was sourced from the United States, Italy and Spain. PBMCs, B-cell-depleted T cells, or T cells were the source of the cDNA or gDNA that made up the material.

The chain joins TRBV6-2 or TRBV6-3 to TRBJ2-7, with 8 nucleotides matching TRBD2. The sample comprised peripheral blood. This sequence was found in a human donor in a cohort sampled during active COVID-19. CDR3 protein: CASSYSVSGKGEQYF. CDR3 sequence (DNA): TGTGCCAGCAGTTACTCGGTTAGCGGGAAAGGCGAGCAGTACTTC.